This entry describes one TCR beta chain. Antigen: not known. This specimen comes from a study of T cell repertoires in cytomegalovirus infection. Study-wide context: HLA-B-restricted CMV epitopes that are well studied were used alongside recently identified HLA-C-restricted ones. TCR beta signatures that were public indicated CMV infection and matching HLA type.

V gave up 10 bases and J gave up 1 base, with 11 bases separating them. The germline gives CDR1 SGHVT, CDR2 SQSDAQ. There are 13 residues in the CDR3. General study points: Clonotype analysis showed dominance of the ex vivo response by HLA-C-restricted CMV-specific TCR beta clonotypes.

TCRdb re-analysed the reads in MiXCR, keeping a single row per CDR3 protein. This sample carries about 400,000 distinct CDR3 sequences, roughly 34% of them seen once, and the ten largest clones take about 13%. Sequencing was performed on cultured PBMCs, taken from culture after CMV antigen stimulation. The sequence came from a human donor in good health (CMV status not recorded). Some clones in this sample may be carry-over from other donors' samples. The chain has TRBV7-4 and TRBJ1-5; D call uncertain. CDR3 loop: CATSGQSNQPQHF. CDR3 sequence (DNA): TGTGCCACCAGTGGGCAGAGCAATCAGCCCCAGCATTTT. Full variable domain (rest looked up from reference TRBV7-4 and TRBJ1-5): GAGVSQSPRYKVAKRGRDVALRCDSISGHVTLYWYRQTLGQGSEVLTYSQSDAQRDKSGRPSGRFSAERPERSVSTLKIQRTEQGDSAVYLCATSGQSNQPQHFGDGTRLSIL.